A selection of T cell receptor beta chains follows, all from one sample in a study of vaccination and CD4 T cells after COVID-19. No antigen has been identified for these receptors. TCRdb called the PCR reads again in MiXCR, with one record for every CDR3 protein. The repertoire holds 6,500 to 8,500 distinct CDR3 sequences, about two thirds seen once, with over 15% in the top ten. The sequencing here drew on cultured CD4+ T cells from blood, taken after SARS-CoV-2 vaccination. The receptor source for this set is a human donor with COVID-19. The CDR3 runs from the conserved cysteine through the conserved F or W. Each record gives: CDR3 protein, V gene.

cdr3_aa: CSASSHLDRFNQPQHF
v_call: TRBV20-1

cdr3_aa: CASSLGGQGVNQPQHF
v_call: TRBV5-4

cdr3_aa: CASSKSRTGSSGNTIYF
v_call: TRBV21-1

cdr3_aa: CASTSGPGGRTYEQYF
v_call: TRBV5-1

cdr3_aa: CASSLDRGQIAFF
v_call: TRBV7-7

cdr3_aa: CSARDDRDSGNTIYF
v_call: TRBV20-1

cdr3_aa: CASSIGGFYNSPLHF
v_call: TRBV19

cdr3_aa: CASSYSPHPGAGGTEAFF
v_call: TRBV6-5

cdr3_aa: CASTPRWGNTGELFF
v_call: TRBV11-2

cdr3_aa: CASSPTTGGTGELFF
v_call: TRBV19

cdr3_aa: CSAPERGGRETQYF
v_call: TRBV20-1

cdr3_aa: CASSMVAGATGELFF
v_call: TRBV19

cdr3_aa: CASSLGLAGETQYF
v_call: TRBV12-3/TRBV12-4

cdr3_aa: CSVDRAGAEAFF
v_call: TRBV29-1

cdr3_aa: CSARGHKTEQFF
v_call: TRBV20-1

cdr3_aa: CASSRGAGSGANVLTF
v_call: TRBV11-3

cdr3_aa: CASTGTGRGSPLHF
v_call: TRBV6-2/TRBV6-3

cdr3_aa: CATEWALSSYEQYF
v_call: TRBV6-2/TRBV6-3

cdr3_aa: CASSLTSRSGASTDTQYF
v_call: TRBV7-9

cdr3_aa: CASSITQGTSETQYF
v_call: TRBV19

cdr3_aa: CANSLEGPRDRREKLFF
v_call: TRBV11-2

cdr3_aa: CAISESGGSIDTQYF
v_call: TRBV10-3

cdr3_aa: CASSLGGSGGRETQYF
v_call: TRBV7-9

cdr3_aa: CASSYIAGDVSGELFF
v_call: TRBV5-1

cdr3_aa: CASSLPRGRGSYEQYF
v_call: TRBV5-6

cdr3_aa: CSARAGTGITDTQYF
v_call: TRBV20-1

cdr3_aa: CASSVTGNQPQHF
v_call: TRBV2

cdr3_aa: CASSGIYEQYF
v_call: TRBV19

cdr3_aa: CASSYSIRGSSSYNSPLHF
v_call: TRBV6-5

cdr3_aa: CSARGGSLVGELFF
v_call: TRBV20-1

cdr3_aa: CASSRDRADEQFF
v_call: TRBV7-8

cdr3_aa: CASSWGEGGLAFF
v_call: TRBV27

cdr3_aa: CASSKVREFF
v_call: TRBV21-1

cdr3_aa: CSARLRTVGYEQYF
v_call: TRBV20-1

cdr3_aa: CASSQDGLDQTINYGYTF
v_call: TRBV4-3

cdr3_aa: CASSSHPFSGELFF
v_call: TRBV27

cdr3_aa: CASSAQGSSNSPLHF
v_call: TRBV9